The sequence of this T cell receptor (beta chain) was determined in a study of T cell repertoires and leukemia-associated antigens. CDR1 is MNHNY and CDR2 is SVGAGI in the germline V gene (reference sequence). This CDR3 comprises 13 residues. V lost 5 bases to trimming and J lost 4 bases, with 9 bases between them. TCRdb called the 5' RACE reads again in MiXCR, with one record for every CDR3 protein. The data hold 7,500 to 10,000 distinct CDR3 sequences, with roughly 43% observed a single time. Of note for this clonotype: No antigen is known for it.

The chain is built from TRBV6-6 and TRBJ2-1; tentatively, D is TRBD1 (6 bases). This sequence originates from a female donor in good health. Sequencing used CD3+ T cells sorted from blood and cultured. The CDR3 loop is CASSGGQYNEQFF. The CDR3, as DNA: TGTGCCAGCAGTGGCGGACAGTACAATGAGCAGTTCTTC.